The present entry profiles one T cell receptor beta chain with its context. Profiling relied on immunoSEQ multiplex PCR, and the TCRdb table lists in-frame clones only, not all of them. The data hold a few hundred thousand clones, with approximately 85% observed a single time. These data belong to a study of blood T cell repertoires in COVID-19. This TCR came from a human donor with COVID-19, enrolled during active disease. The donor label of this sample is uncertain. Input material: peripheral blood.

CDR3 nucleotides: TGTGCCAGCAGTTTTCTGACGGGAGGGCACCTCGCGCAGTATTTT. It translates to CASSFLTGGHLAQYF. V and J are TRBV27 and TRBJ2-3; 8 positions agree with TRBD2. The V gene end was trimmed by 3 bases and the J gene end by 10 bases; junction bases not matched to a gene: 12. The CDR3 has 15 residues. Looked up from germline, CDR1 is MNHEY and CDR2 is SMNVEV (reference sequence).